This T cell receptor (beta chain) was sequenced in a study of T cell repertoires in cytomegalovirus infection. Study-wide context: From public TCR beta signatures came an indication of both CMV infection and matching HLA type. Study results and limitations: CMV-specific TCR beta clonotypes restricted by HLA-C were the ones dominating the ex vivo response. Identification of carriers of CMV plus the relevant HLA was performed using cumulative public TCR beta family frequency.

In regard to this clonotype: Its antigen is undetermined.

TCRdb re-analysed the reads in MiXCR, keeping a single row per CDR3 protein. The table shows more than 400,000 distinct CDR3 sequences, with roughly 29% occurring only once. The V end was cut by 0 bases, the J end by 2 bases, with 10 bases between. Germline V gene sequence: CDR1 SGHRS, CDR2 YFSETQ. CDR3 size: 15 residues. Sequenced material: PBMCs. The chain has TRBV5-1 and TRBJ2-3; possible D gene TRBD1, 5 bases. This sequence originates from a human donor in good health (CMV status not recorded). Some clones in this sample may be carry-over from other donors' samples. Here the CDR3 DNA reads TGCGCCAGCAGCTTGGCTGACAGAGTCACAGATACGCAGTATTTT. Its protein is CASSLADRVTDTQYF.